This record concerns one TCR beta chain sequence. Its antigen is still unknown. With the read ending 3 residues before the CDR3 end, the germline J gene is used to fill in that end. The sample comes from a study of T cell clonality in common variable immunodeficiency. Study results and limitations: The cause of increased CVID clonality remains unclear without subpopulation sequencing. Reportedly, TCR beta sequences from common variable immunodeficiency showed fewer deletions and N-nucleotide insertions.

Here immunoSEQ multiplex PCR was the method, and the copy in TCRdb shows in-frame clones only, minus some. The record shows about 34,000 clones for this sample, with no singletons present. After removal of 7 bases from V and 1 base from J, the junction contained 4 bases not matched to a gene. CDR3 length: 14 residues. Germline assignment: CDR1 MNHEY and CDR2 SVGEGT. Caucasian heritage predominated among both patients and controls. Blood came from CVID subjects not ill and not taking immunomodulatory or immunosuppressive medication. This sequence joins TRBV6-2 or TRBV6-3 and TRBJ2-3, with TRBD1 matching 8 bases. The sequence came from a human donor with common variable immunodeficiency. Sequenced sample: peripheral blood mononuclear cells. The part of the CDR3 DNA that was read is TGTGCCAGCACAAGGACAGGGCGCACAGATACG. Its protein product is CASTRTGRTDT. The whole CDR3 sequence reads CASTRTGRTDTQYF.